Below, 16 T cell receptor beta chains from the same sample are listed, as sequenced in a study of cytomegalovirus exposure and HLA in healthy donors. The PCR ran on 60 Vbeta and 13 Jbeta primers. Assay used: immunoSEQ multiplex PCR; TCRdb lists only in-frame clones, some missing. The sample includes about 120,000 clones, about 80% seen only once; the top ten take around 2%. The specimen was PBMCs. Receptor source: a human donor in good health.

The rearrangement links TRBV19 to TRBJ2-7; 9 nucleotides match TRBD1. The CDR3 is 14 residues long. V trimming: 6 bases; J trimming: 1 base; junction bases outside the gene matches: 4. Germline V CDR1 and CDR2: LNHDA, SQIVND (reference sequence). The CDR3 nucleotides read TGTGCCAGTAGGGGGACAGGGCGGTCCTACGAGCAGTACTTC. It codes for CASRGTGRSYEQYF.

This clone was counted a few times. V gene TRBV11-2 combines with J gene TRBJ1-4; the match to TRBD1 covers 10 bases. Trimming took 1 base from V and 5 from J; bases not matched to a gene: 7. This CDR3 is built from 17 residues. CDR1 and CDR2 (germline): SGHAT, FQNNGV. DNA for the CDR3: TGTGCCAGCAGCTTAGGTCGGGGACAGGGGATAAATGAAAAACTGTTTTTT. This codes for CASSLGRGQGINEKLFF.

The chain combines TRBV4-2 with TRBJ2-3; maybe TRBD1 (6 bases). V was clipped by 1 base and J by 1 base, with 12 bases between them. The CDR3 is 16 amino acids. The V gene's germline CDR1 is LGHNA and CDR2 YNFKEQ. The CDR3 DNA sequence: TGTGCCAGCAGCCAAGTTCAGGGGTTCCGCACAGATACGCAGTATTTT. Translation: CASSQVQGFRTDTQYF.

This chain links TRBV25-1 with TRBJ2-5; TRBD1 matches 8 bases. After removal of 2 bases from V and 6 bases from J, the junction contained 11 bases not matched to a gene. The germline V gene has CDR1 MGHDK and CDR2 SYGVNS. The CDR3 spans 16 residues. CDR3: CASSEKPGTGPKTQYF. In nucleotides, the CDR3 is TGTGCCAGCAGTGAAAAACCCGGGACAGGACCGAAGACCCAGTACTTC.

The chain couples TRBV10-2 to TRBJ2-1, with 9 nucleotides matching TRBD2. Per germline, CDR1 WSHSY and CDR2 SAAADI. This CDR3 is 16 amino acids long. The V and J ends lost 8 bases and 4 bases, in that order; junction bases with no gene match: 12. DNA for the CDR3: TGCGCCAGCGGAGGAACGGCGGGAGGGATATACAATGAGCAGTTCTTC. It specifies CASGGTAGGIYNEQFF.

This chain connects TRBV15 to TRBJ2-5; TRBD2 matches 11 bases. J gave up 2 bases and V 6 bases, and 14 bases lay outside the gene matches. Germline V CDR1 and CDR2: LNHNV, YYDKDF (reference sequence). The CDR3 runs 18 residues. The CDR3 is CATRKLAGVYRGQETQYF. The CDR3 DNA reads TGTGCCACCAGAAAACTAGCGGGAGTATATAGGGGGCAAGAGACCCAGTACTTC.

V is TRBV2 and J is TRBJ2-1; D unclear. Per germline, CDR1 SNHLY and CDR2 FYNNEI. This CDR3 is built from 15 residues. V shed 6 bases and J shed 0 bases, with 12 bases lying between them. The CDR3: CASRIDLSSYNEQFF. The DNA of the CDR3 is TGTGCCAGCAGGATTGATCTGAGCTCCTACAATGAGCAGTTCTTC. The entire variable domain, with the rest obtained from reference TRBV2 and TRBJ2-1, is as follows: EPEVTQTPSHQVTQMGQEVILRCVPISNHLYFYWYRQILGQKVEFLVSFYNNEISEKSEIFDDQFSVERPDGSNFTLKIRSTKLEDSAMYFCASRIDLSSYNEQFFGPGTRLTVL.

The J gene is TRBJ2-1, the V gene TRBV7-6, with 8 bases matching TRBD2. CDR3 length equals 14 residues. The V gene's germline CDR1 is SGHVS and CDR2 FNYEAQ. J gave up 10 bases and V 0 bases, and 5 bases lay outside the gene matches. CDR3 nucleotide sequence: TGTGCCAGCAGCTTAGCCCTAACTAGCGGAGAGCAGTTCTTC. Translating gives CASSLALTSGEQFF.

The genes are TRBV30 and TRBJ1-1; D unresolved. The CDR3 loop spans 16 amino acids. The V end was cut by 0 bases, the J end by 0 bases, with 14 bases between. CDR1 and CDR2 (germline): GTSNPN, SVGIG (reference sequence). The DNA of the CDR3 is TGTGCCTGGAGTGTAGGTGGCACAGCCCTGAACACTGAAGCTTTCTTT. Protein: CAWSVGGTALNTEAFF.

This clone was recorded a few times. The rearrangement uses TRBV25-1 and TRBJ2-5; no clear D gene. Germline CDR1 and CDR2: MGHDK and SYGVNS. The CDR3 spans 12 residues. Trimming shortened V by 4 bases and J by 2 bases, and 5 bases separated the two germline ends. The CDR3 spells CASSGSQETQYF. The CDR3 DNA reads as TGTGCCAGCAGTGGCAGTCAAGAGACCCAGTACTTC.

This clone was seen more than once but under ten times. The chain is built from TRBV6-5 and TRBJ2-1, with TRBD2 matching 8 bases. Per germline, CDR1 MNHEY and CDR2 SVGAGI. The ends lost 2 bases at V and 6 bases at J; junction bases unmatched: 3. CDR3 length: 14 amino acids. In DNA form, the CDR3 reads TGTGCCAGCAGTTACGGGACTAGTTTCAATGAGCAGTTCTTC. Translating gives CASSYGTSFNEQFF.

On this clone: At one of its ends the junction is not consistent with the germline gene, which may arise from a read error. This chain uses TRBV5-6 with TRBJ1-1; 9 bases agree with TRBD1. This CDR3 has 15 amino acids. Germline lookup yields CDR1 SGHDT and CDR2 YYEEEE. The CDR3 here is CASSLAGTGNAEAFF. Here the CDR3 DNA reads TGTGCCAGCAGCTTGGCCGGGACAGGGAACGCTGAAGCTTTCTTT.

The J gene is TRBJ2-1, the V gene TRBV6-5, with TRBD1 matching 7 bases. The CDR3 is 15 residues long. The germline gives CDR1 MNHEY, CDR2 SVGAGI. The V segment lost 4 bases and the J segment 7 bases; nucleotides outside the gene matches: 10. CDR3 nucleotide sequence: TGTGCCAGCAGTTTCTCGGGGACAGTGAGGAATGAGCAGTTCTTC. This encodes CASSFSGTVRNEQFF.

The chain links TRBV11-2 to TRBJ2-3; TRBD2 matches 7 bases. Looked up from germline, CDR1 is SGHAT and CDR2 is FQNNGV. CDR3 length: 15 amino acids. V was clipped by 5 bases and J by 0 bases; unmatched bases: 5. CDR3 bases: TGTGCCAGCAGCATACTAGCGTCCAGCACAGATACGCAGTATTTT. As protein: CASSILASSTDTQYF.

V usage is TRBV7-8 and J usage is TRBJ1-2; D remains ambiguous. The CDR3 sequence is 12 residues long. Deletions cut 2 bases from V and 4 bases from J, with 5 bases between. Per the germline V gene, CDR1 is SGHVS and CDR2 is FQNEAQ. The CDR3 sequence: CASSLWAYGYTF. Here the CDR3 DNA reads TGTGCCAGCAGCTTATGGGCCTATGGCTACACCTTC.

This clone was picked up one time. The CDR3 protein is CASSLKMTSVSPGNEQFF. The CDR3 region has the DNA TGCGCCAGCAGCTTAAAAATGACTAGCGTGAGTCCAGGCAATGAGCAGTTCTTC. The chain is built from TRBV5-1 and TRBJ2-1; 8 nucleotides match TRBD2. Germline CDR1 and CDR2: SGHRS and YFSETQ. The J segment lost 6 bases and the V segment lost 2 bases, leaving 16 bases of the junction unmatched. The CDR3 has 18 residues.